This TCR beta chain was documented in a study of spatial heterogeneity in lung cancer. Study information: In raw reads, more than 8.5 appearances on average were recorded for each unique TCR and UMI combination.

Carried by each TCR cDNA molecule was a unique molecular identifier. TCRdb reanalysed the 5' RACE reads using MiXCR and keeps one entry per CDR3 protein. The sample carries some 20,000 distinct CDR3 sequences, approximately 3% recorded once. General study findings and limits: Blood contained ubiquitous expanded tumor TCRs more at resection than at follow-up.

As to this clonotype: Antigen specificity is unknown.

The time point here: sample taken at primary tumor resection. Frozen PBMC, nontumor lung or tumor provided whole RNA, which was sequenced unsorted. The sequence was collected from a female donor with early-stage non-small cell lung cancer. This material consisted of PBMCs, taken at surgery.

DNA of the CDR3: TGTGCCAGCAGCAACCGGGGTGGGTTTGTTGCAGGCTACACCTTC. This sequence encodes CASSNRGGFVAGYTF. This sequence joins TRBV27 and TRBJ1-2; D gene ambiguous. The length of the CDR3 is 15 residues. Germline CDR1 MNHEY, CDR2 SMNVEV (reference sequence). The V gene lost 6 bases and the J gene lost 8 bases, with 22 bases spanning the gap.